This TCR beta chain came from a study of T cells in Graves' hyperthyroidism and ophthalmopathy. Researchers took RNA transcripts and amplified the TCR beta CDR3 regions from them. RT-PCR in the first round (using the HTBI primer set) targeted the TCR CDR3. TCRdb itself ran the multiplex PCR reads through MiXCR, one entry per CDR3 protein. Of about 420,000 distinct CDR3 sequences in the sample, approximately 14% were seen once. The V end was cut by 0 bases, the J end by 9 bases, with 15 bases between. CDR3 length: 15 residues. The germline V gene has CDR1 MGHRA and CDR2 YSYEKL. This chain uses TRBV4-1 with TRBJ2-1; D possibly corresponds to TRBD1 (5 bases). Sequencing was carried out using blood. This sequence originates from a woman younger than 35 with Graves' hyperthyroidism. The CDR3 DNA follows: TGCGCCAGCAGCCAAGATTCGGCAGGGAATTTTGAGCAGTTCTTC. Translating it yields CASSQDSAGNFEQFF.